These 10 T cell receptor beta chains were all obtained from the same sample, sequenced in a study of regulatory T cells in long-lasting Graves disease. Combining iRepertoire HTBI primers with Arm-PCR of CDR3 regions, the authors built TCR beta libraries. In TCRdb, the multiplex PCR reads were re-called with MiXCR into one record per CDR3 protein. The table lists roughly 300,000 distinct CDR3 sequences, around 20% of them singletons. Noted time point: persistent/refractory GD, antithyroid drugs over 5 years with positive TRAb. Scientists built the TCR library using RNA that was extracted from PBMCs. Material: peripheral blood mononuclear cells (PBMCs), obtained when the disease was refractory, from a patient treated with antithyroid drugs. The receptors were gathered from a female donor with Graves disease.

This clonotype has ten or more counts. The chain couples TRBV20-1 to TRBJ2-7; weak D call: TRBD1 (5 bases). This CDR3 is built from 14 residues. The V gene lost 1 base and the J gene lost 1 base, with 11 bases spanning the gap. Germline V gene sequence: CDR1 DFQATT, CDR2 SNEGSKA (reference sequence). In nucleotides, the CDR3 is TGCAGTGCTAGAGCTGATGGGGCTTCCTACGAGCAGTACTTC. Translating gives CSARADGASYEQYF.

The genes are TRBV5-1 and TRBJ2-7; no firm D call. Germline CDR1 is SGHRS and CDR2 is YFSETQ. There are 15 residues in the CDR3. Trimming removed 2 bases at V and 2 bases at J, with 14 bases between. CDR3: CASSFSPTDAYEQYF. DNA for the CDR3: TGCGCCAGCAGCTTCAGTCCGACCGACGCCTACGAGCAGTACTTC.

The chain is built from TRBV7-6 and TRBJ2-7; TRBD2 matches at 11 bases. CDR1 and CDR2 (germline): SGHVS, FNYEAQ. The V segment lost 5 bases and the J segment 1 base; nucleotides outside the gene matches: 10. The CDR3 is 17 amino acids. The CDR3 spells CASSLGTSGLISYEQYF. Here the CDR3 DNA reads TGTGCCAGCAGCCTAGGGACTAGCGGACTTATATCCTACGAGCAGTACTTC.

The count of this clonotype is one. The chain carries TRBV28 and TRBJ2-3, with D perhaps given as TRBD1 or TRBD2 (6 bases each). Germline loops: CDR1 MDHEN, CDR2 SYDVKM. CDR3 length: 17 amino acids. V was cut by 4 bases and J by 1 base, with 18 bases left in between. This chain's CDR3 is CASSWLEGGGRTDTQYF. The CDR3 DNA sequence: TGTGCCAGCAGTTGGCTTGAGGGGGGAGGCCGCACAGATACGCAGTATTTT.

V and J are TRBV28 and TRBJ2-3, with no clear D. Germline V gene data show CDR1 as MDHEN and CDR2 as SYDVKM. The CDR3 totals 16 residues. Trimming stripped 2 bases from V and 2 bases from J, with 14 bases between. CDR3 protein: CASSLRIISHTDTQYF. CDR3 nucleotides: TGTGCCAGCAGTTTACGAATTATTTCCCACACAGATACGCAGTATTTT.

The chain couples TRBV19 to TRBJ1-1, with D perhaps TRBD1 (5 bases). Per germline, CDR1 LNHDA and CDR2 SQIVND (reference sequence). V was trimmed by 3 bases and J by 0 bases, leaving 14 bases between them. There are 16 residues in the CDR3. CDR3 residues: CASSMTPGAMNTEAFF. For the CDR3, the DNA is TGTGCCAGTAGTATGACCCCCGGGGCCATGAACACTGAAGCTTTCTTT. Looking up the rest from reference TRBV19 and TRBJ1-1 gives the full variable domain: DGGITQSPKYLFRKEGQNVTLSCEQNLNHDAMYWYRQDPGQGLRLIYYSQIVNDFQKGDIAEGYSVSREKKESFPLTVTSAQKNPTAFYLCASSMTPGAMNTEAFFGQGTRLTVV.

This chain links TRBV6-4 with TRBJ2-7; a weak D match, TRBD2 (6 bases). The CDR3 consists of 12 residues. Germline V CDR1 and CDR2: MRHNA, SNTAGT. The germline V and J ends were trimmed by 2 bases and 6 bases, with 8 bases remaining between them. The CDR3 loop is CASSDLGGEQYF. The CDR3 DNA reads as TGTGCCAGCAGTGACCTCGGGGGCGAGCAGTACTTC.

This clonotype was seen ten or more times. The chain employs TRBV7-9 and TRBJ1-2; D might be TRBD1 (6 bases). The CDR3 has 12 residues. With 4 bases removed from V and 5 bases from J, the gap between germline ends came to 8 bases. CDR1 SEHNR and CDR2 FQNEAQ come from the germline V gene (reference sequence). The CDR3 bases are TGTGCCAGCAGCTCAGGGGTGTATGGCTACACCTTC. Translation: CASSSGVYGYTF.

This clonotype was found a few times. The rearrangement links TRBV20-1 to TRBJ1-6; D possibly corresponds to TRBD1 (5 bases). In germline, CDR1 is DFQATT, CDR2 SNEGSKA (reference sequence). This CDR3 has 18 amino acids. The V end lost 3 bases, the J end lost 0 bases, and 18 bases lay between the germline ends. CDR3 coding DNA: TGCAGTGCTAGGGGTCTTGGGGCTAAGAGCTCCTATAATTCACCCCTCCACTTT. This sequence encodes CSARGLGAKSSYNSPLHF.

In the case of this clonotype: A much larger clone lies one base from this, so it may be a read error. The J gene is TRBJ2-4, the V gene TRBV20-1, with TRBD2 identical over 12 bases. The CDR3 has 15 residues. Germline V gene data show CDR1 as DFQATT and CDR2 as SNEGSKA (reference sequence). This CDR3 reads CSAPTSGSAKSIQYF. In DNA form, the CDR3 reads TGCAGTGCGCCGACTAGCGGGAGTGCCAAAAGCATTCAGTACTTC.